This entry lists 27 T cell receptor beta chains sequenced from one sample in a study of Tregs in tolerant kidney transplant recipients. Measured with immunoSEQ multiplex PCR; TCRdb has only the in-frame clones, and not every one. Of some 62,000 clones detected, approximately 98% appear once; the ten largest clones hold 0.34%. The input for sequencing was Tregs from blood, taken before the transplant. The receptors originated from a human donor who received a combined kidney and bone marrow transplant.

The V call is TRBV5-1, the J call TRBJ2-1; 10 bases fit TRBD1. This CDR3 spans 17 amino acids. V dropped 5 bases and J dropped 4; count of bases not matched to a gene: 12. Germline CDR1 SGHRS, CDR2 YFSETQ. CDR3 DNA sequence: TGCGCCAGCAGGGGAACTACGACAGGGGGCTCGTACAATGAGCAGTTCTTC. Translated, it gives CASRGTTTGGSYNEQFF. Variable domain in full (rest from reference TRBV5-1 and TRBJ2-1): KAGVTQTPRYLIKTRGQQVTLSCSPISGHRSVSWYQQTPGQGLQFLFEYFSETQRNKGNFPGRFSGRQFSNSRSEMNVSTLELGDSALYLCASRGTTTGGSYNEQFFGPGTRLTVL.

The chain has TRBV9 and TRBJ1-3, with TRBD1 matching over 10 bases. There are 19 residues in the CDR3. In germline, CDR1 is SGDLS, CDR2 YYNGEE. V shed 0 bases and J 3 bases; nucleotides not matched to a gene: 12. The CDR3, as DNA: TGTGCCAGCAGCGTAGGAGCCCCCACGACAGGGGGCTTTGGAAACACCATATATTTT. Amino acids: CASSVGAPTTGGFGNTIYF.

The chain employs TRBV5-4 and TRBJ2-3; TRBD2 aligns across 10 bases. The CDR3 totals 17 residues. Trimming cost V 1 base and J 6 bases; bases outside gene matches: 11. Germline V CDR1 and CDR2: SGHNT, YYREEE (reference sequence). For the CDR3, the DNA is TGTGCCAGCAGCTTGTCGGTCAGCGGGAGGGCCTCGGATACGCAGTATTTT. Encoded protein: CASSLSVSGRASDTQYF.

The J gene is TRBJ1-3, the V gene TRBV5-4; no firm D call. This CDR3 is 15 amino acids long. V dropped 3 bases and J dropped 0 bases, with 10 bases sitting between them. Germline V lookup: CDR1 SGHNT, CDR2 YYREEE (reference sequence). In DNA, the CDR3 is TGTGCCAGCAGCTACGACAAACGCTCTGGAAACACCATATATTTT. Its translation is CASSYDKRSGNTIYF.

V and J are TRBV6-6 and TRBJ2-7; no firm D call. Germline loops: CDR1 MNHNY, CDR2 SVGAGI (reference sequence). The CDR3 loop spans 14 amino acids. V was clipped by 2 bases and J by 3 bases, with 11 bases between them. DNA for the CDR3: TGTGCCAGCAGTTACGAGGTCCTACGCTACGAGCAGTACTTC. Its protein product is CASSYEVLRYEQYF.

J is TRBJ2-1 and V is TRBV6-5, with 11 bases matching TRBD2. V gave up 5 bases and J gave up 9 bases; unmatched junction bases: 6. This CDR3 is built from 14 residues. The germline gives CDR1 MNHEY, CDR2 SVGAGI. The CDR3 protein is CASSASGRIGEQFF. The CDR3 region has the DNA TGTGCCAGCAGTGCTAGCGGGAGGATCGGTGAGCAGTTCTTC.

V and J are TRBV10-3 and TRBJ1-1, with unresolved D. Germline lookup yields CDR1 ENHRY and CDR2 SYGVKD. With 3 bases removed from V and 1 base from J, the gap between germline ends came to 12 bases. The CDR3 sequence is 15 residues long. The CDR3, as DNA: TGTGCCATCAGTGACGTGGGTTCGGGGAACACTGAAGCTTTCTTT. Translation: CAISDVGSGNTEAFF.

CDR3 DNA: TGTGCCAGTAGTATAGCAGGGGTAGGGGAGACCCAGTACTTC. It specifies CASSIAGVGETQYF. The gene calls are TRBV19 and TRBJ2-5; possible D gene TRBD1, 6 bases. Germline CDR1 is LNHDA and CDR2 is SQIVND (reference sequence). The length of the CDR3 is 14 residues. V dropped 1 base and J dropped 5 bases, with 11 bases sitting between them.

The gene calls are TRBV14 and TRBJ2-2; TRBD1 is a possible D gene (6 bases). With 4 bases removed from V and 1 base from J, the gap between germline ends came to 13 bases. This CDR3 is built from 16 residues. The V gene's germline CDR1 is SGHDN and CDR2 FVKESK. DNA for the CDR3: TGTGCCAGCAGCCTAGACAGGCCTTGGAACACCGGGGAGCTGTTTTTT. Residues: CASSLDRPWNTGELFF.

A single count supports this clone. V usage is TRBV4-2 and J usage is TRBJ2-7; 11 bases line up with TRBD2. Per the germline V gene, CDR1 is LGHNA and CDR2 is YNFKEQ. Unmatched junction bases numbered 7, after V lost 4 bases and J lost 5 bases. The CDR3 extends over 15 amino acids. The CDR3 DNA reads TGTGCCAGCAGCCGACGACTAGCGGGACCTGACGAGCAGTACTTC. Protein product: CASSRRLAGPDEQYF.

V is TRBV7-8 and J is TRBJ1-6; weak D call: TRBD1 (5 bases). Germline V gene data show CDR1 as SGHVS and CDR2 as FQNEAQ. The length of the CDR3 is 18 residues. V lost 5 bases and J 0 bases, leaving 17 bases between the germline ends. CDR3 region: CASSPQHAGPSYNSPLHF. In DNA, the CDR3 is TGTGCCAGCAGCCCCCAACATGCGGGACCCTCCTATAATTCACCCCTCCACTTT.

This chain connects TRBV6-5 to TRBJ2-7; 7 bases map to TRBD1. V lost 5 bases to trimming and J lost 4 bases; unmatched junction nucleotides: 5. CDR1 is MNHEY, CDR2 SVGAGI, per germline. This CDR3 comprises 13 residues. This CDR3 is CASSRQGRYEQYF. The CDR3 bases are TGTGCCAGCAGTCGACAGGGTCGGTACGAGCAGTACTTC.

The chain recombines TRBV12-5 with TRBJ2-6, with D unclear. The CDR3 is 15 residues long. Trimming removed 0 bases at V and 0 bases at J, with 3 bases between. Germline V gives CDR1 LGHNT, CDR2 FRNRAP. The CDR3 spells CASGLVGSGANVLTF. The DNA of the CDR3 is TGTGCTAGTGGTTTGGTCGGCTCTGGGGCCAACGTCCTGACTTTC.

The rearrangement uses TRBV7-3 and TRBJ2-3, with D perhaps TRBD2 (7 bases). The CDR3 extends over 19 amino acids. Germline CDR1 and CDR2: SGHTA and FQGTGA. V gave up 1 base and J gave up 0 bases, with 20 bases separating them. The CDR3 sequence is CASSLIPRGLNTSTDTQYF. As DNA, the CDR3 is TGTGCCAGCAGCTTAATCCCGCGGGGGCTAAATACTAGCACAGATACGCAGTATTTT.

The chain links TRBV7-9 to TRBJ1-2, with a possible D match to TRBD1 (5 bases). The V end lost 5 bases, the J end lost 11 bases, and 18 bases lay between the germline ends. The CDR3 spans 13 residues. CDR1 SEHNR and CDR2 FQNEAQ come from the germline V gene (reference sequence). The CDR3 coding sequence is TGTGCCAGCAGCCTCATTCGGGGGACGGATTACACCTTC. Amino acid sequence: CASSLIRGTDYTF.

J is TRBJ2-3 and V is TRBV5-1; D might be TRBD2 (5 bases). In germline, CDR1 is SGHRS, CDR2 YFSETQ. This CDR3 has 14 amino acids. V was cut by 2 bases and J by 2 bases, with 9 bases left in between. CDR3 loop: CASSFQRPTDTQYF. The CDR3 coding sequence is TGCGCCAGCAGCTTTCAGCGGCCCACAGATACGCAGTATTTT.

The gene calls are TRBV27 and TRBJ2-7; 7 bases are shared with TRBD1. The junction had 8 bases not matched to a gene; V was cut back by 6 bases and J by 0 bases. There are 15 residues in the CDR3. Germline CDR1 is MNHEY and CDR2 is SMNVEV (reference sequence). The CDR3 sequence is CASSRGQIFSYEQYF. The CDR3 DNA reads TGTGCCAGCAGCAGGGGACAGATATTCTCCTACGAGCAGTACTTC.

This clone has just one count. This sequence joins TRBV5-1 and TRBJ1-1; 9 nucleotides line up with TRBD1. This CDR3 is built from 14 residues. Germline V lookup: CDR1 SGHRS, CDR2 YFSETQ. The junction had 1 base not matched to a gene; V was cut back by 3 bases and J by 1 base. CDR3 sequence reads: CASSSGQGNTEAFF. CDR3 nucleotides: TGCGCCAGCAGCTCGGGACAGGGGAACACTGAAGCTTTCTTT.

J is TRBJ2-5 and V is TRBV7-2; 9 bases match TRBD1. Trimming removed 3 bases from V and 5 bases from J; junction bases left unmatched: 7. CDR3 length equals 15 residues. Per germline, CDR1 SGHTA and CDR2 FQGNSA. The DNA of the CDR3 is TGTGCCAGCAGCTTGTTCGGGGGGACAGGGGAGACCCAGTACTTC. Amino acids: CASSLFGGTGETQYF. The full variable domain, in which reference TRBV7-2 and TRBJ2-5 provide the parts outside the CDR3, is GAGVSQSPSNKVTEKGKDVELRCDPISGHTALYWYRQSLGQGLEFLIYFQGNSAPDKSGLPSDRFSAERTGGSVSTLTIQRTQQEDSAVYLCASSLFGGTGETQYFGPGTRLLVL.

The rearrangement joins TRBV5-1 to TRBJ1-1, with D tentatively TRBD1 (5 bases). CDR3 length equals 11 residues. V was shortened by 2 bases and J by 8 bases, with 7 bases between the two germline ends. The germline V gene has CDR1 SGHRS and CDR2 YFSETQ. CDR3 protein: CASSFGGEAFF. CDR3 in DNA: TGCGCCAGCAGCTTCGGGGGAGAAGCTTTCTTT.

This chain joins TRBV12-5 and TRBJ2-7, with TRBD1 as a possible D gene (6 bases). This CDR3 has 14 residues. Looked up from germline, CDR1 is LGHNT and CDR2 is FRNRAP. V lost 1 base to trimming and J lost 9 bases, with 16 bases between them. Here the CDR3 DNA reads TGTGCTAGTGGTTTGGGGGCCGGTGGACAGAGGCAGTACTTC. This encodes CASGLGAGGQRQYF.

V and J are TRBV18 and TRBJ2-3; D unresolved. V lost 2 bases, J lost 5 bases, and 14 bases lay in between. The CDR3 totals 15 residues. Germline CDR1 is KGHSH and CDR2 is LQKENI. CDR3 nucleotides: TGTGCCAGCTCACCAAAGGTTCTCGCGGTAGATACGCAGTATTTT. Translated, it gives CASSPKVLAVDTQYF.

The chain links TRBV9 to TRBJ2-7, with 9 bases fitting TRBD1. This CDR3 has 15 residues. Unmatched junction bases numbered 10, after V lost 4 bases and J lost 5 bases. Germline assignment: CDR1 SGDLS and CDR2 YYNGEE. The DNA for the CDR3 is TGTGCCAGCAGCCCCCGGACAGGGGAGGACGACGAGCAGTACTTC. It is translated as CASSPRTGEDDEQYF.

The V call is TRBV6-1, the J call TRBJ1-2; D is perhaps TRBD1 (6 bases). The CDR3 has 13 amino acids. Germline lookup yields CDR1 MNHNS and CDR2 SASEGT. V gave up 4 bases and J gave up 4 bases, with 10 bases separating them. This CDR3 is CASSVQQGYGYTF. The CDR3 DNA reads TGTGCCAGCAGTGTTCAACAGGGCTATGGCTACACCTTC.

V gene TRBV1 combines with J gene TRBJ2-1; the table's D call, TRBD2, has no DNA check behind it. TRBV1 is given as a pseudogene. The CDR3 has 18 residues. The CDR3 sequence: CTSSQARLESGGDNEQFF. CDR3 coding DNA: TGCACCAGCAGCCAAGCGCGATTGGAGAGCGGGGGGGACAATGAGCAGTTCTTC.

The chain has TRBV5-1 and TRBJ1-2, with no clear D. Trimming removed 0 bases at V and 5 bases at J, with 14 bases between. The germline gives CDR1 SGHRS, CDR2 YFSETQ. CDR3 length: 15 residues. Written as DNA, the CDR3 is TGCGCCAGCAGCTTGGCCGTTTTGGGGAGGTATGGCTACACCTTC. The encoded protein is CASSLAVLGRYGYTF. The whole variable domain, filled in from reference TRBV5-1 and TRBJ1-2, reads KAGVTQTPRYLIKTRGQQVTLSCSPISGHRSVSWYQQTPGQGLQFLFEYFSETQRNKGNFPGRFSGRQFSNSRSEMNVSTLELGDSALYLCASSLAVLGRYGYTFGSGTRLTVV.

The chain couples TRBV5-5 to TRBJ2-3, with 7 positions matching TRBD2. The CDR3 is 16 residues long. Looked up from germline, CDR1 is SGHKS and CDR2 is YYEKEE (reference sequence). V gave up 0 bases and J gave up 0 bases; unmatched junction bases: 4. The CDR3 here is CASSLAQAGSTDTQYF. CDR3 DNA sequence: TGTGCCAGCAGCTTGGCCCAAGCGGGAAGCACAGATACGCAGTATTTT.